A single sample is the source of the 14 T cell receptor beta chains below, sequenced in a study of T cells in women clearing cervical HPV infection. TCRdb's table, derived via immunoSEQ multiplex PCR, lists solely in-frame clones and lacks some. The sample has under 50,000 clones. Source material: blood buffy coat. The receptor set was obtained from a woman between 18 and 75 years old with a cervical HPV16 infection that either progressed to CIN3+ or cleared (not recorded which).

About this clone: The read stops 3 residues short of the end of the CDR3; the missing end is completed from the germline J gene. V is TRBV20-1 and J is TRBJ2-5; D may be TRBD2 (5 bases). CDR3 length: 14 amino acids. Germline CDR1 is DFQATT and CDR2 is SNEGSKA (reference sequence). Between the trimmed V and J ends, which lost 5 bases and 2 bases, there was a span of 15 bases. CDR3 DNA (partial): TGCAGTGCTCCCCGGGGAGCCGGACAAGAGACC. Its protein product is CSAPRGAGQET. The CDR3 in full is CSAPRGAGQETQYF.

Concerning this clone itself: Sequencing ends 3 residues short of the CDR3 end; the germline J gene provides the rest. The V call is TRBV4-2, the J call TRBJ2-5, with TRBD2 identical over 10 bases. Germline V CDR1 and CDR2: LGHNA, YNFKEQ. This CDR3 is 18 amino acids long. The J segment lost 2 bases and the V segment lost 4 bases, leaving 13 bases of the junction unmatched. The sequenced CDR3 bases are TGTGCCAGCAGCCCCGGTGTAGCGGGGGGCCCGATTCAAGAGACC. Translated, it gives CASSPGVAGGPIQET. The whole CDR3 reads CASSPGVAGGPIQETQYF.

The CDR3 bases that were read are TGTGCCAGCAGCCGCTTAGCGGGGCGCACCTACGAG. Residues: CASSRLAGRTYE. In full, the CDR3 reads CASSRLAGRTYEQYF. This chain uses TRBV14 with TRBJ2-7; 8 bases are shared with TRBD2. The read terminates 3 residues before the CDR3 end, so the remaining end is supplied by the germline J gene. The CDR3 runs to 15 residues. The germline CDR1 and CDR2 sequences are SGHDN and FVKESK. The ends lost 4 bases at V and 2 bases at J; junction bases unmatched: 7.

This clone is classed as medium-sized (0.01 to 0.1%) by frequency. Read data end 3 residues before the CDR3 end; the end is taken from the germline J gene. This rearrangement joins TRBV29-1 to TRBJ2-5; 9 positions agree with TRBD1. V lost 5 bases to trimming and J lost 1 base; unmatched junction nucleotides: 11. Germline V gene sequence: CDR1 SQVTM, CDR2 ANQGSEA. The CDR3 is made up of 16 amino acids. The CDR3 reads CSVLPDRGTRQETQYF. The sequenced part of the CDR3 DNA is TGCAGCGTTCTACCCGACAGGGGGACTCGCCAAGAGACC.

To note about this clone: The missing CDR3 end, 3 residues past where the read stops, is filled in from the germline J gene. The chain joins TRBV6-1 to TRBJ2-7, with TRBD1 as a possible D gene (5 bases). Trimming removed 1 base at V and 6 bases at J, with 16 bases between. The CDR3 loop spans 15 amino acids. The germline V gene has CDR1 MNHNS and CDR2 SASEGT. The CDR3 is CASSEEVRVGREQYF. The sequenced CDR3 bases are TGTGCCAGCAGTGAAGAGGTCAGGGTCGGACGCGAG.

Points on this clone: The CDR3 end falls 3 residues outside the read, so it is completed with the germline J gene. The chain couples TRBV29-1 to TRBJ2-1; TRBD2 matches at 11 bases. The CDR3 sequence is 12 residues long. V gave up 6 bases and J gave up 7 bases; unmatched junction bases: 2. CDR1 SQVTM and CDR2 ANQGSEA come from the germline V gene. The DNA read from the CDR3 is TGCAGCGTACTAGCGGGAGTTAATGAG. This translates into CSVLAGVNE. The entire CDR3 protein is CSVLAGVNEQFF.

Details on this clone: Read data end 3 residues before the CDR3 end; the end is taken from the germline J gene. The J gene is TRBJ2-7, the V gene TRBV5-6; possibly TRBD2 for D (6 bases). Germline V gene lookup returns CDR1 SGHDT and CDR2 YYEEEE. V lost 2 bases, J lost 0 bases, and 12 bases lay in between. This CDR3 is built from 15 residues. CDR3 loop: CASSFGGSGSYEQYF. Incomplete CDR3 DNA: TGTGCCAGCAGCTTCGGGGGAAGTGGCTCCTACGAG.

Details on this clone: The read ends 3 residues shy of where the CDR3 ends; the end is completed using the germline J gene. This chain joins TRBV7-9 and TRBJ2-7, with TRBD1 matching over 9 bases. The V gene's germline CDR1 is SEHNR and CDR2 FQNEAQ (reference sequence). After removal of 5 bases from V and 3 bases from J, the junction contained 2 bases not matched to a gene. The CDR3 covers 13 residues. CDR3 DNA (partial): TGTGCCAGCAGCCCGGGACAGGGCTACGAG. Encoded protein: CASSPGQGYE. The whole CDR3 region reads CASSPGQGYEQYF. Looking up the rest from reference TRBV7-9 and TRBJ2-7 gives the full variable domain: DTGVSQNPRHKITKRGQNVTFRCDPISEHNRLYWYRQTLGQGPEFLTYFQNEAQLEKSRLLSDRFSAERPKGSFSTLEIQRTEQGDSAMYLCASSPGQGYEQYFGPGTRLTVT.

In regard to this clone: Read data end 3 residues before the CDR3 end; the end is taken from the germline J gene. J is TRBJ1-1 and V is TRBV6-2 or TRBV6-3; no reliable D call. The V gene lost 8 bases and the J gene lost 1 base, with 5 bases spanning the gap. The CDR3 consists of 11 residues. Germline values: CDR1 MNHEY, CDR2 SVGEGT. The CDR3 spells CASQGNTEAFF. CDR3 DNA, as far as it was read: TGTGCCAGCCAAGGGAACACTGAA.

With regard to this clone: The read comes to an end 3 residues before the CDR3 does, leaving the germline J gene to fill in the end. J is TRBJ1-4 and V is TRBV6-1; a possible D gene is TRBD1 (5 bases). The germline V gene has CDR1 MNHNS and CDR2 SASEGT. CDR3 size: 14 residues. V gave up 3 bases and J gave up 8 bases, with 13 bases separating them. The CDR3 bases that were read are TGTGCCAGCAGTGACCCAGGGTCACGGGAAAAA. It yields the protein CASSDPGSREK. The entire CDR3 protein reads CASSDPGSREKLFF.

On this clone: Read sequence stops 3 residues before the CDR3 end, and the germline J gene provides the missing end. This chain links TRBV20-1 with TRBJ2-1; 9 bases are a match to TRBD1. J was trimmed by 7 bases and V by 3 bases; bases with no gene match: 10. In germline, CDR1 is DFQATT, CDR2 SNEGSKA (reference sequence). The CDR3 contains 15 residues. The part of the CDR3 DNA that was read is TGCAGTGCTAGCACCCGGGACAGGGTGAGGAATGAG. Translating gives CSASTRDRVRNE. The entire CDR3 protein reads CSASTRDRVRNEQFF.

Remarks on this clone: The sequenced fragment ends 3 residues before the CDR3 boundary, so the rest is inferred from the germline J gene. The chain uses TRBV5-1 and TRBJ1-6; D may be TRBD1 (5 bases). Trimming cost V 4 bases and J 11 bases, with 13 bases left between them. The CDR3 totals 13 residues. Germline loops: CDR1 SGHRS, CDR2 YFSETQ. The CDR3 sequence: CASSIDRFTPLHF. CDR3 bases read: TGCGCCAGCAGCATAGACAGATTTACACCC.

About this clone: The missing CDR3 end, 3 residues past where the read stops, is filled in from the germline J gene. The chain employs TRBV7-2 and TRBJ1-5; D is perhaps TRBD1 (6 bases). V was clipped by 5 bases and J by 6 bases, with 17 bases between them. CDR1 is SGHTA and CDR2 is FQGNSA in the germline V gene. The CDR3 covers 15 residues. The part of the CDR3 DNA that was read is TGTGCCAGCAGCCGAGGAGTCGGGGGGCGTCAGCCC. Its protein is CASSRGVGGRQP. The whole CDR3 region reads CASSRGVGGRQPQHF. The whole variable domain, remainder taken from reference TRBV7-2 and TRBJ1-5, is GAGVSQSPSNKVTEKGKDVELRCDPISGHTALYWYRQSLGQGLEFLIYFQGNSAPDKSGLPSDRFSAERTGGSVSTLTIQRTQQEDSAVYLCASSRGVGGRQPQHFGDGTRLSIL.

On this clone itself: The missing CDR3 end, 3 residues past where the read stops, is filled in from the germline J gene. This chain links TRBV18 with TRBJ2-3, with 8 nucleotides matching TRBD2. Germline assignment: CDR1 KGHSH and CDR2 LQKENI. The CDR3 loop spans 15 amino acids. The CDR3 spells CASSPQAGEGETQYF. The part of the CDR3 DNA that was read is TGTGCCAGCTCACCACAAGCGGGAGAAGGAGAGACG.